The 21 T cell receptor beta chains in this list originate from one sample, sequenced in a study of T cells in localized non-small cell lung cancer. Data came from immunoSEQ multiplex PCR; TCRdb stores just in-frame clones and leaves some out. The table records tens of thousands of clones, approximately 83% of them present only once. Sequencing used peripheral blood, obtained before any cancer treatment. Source of these receptors: a female donor over 55 with stage II squamous cell lung carcinoma.

This chain connects TRBV19 to TRBJ1-1; D is ambiguous. V was pared by 5 bases and J by 1 base, with 8 bases between. This CDR3 has 13 residues. The germline V gene encodes CDR1 LNHDA and CDR2 SQIVND (reference sequence). The CDR3 DNA is TGTGCCAGTAGTTGGGATGGGAACACTGAAGCTTTCTTT. Its protein product is CASSWDGNTEAFF.

This chain links TRBV4-1 with TRBJ1-2; D remains unclear. Germline V gene sequence: CDR1 MGHRA, CDR2 YSYEKL. Trimming removed 1 base from V and 6 bases from J, with 15 bases in between. This CDR3 is 15 amino acids long. The CDR3 protein is CASSQVSSSLNGYTF. The DNA of the CDR3 is TGCGCCAGCAGCCAAGTCAGTTCAAGTTTAAATGGCTACACCTTC.

V usage is TRBV27 and J usage is TRBJ1-4; tentative D call: TRBD1 (6 bases). The CDR3 loop spans 14 amino acids. The germline V and J ends were trimmed by 6 bases and 6 bases, with 14 bases remaining between them. Germline V gives CDR1 MNHEY, CDR2 SMNVEV (reference sequence). The CDR3 spells CASSPRGIDEKLFF. The CDR3 DNA is TGTGCCAGCAGCCCGAGGGGGATAGATGAAAAACTGTTTTTT.

The chain has TRBV6-6 and TRBJ2-1; a possible D gene is TRBD1 (8 bases). The CDR3 contains 16 residues. Germline loops: CDR1 MNHNY, CDR2 SVGAGI (reference sequence). V gave up 2 bases and J gave up 5 bases, with 16 bases separating them. The CDR3 DNA reads TGTGCCAGCAGTTACACCACAGGGGGGGCTAACAATGAGCAGTTCTTC. This translates into CASSYTTGGANNEQFF.

The genes are TRBV29-1 and TRBJ1-6; no clear D. The CDR3 sequence is 13 residues long. Trimming stripped 4 bases from V and 10 bases from J, with 14 bases between. Germline V gene data show CDR1 as SQVTM and CDR2 as ANQGSEA. The CDR3 region has the DNA TGCAGCGTTGCCCGGGATTTTGAATCACCCCTCCACTTT. It encodes CSVARDFESPLHF.

This clone was seen only a few times. CDR3 sequence: CASSVNAGFTDTQYF. In nucleotides, the CDR3 is TGTGCCAGCAGCGTAAATGCAGGCTTTACAGATACGCAGTATTTT. This rearrangement joins TRBV9 to TRBJ2-3; D remains ambiguous. From germline, CDR1 is SGDLS and CDR2 YYNGEE. This CDR3 region has 15 residues. V was shortened by 1 base and J by 3 bases, with 12 bases between the two germline ends.

V gene TRBV29-1 combines with J gene TRBJ1-1; TRBD1 might be the D (6 bases). Germline V gene lookup returns CDR1 SQVTM and CDR2 ANQGSEA. This CDR3 is built from 15 residues. The ends were cut back, 6 bases at V and 1 base at J, with 18 bases in the middle. CDR3 residues: CSVPQTGAQNTEAFF. The CDR3 DNA sequence: TGCAGCGTCCCCCAGACGGGGGCCCAGAACACTGAAGCTTTCTTT.

For this clone: The junction shows a germline mismatch at one end, possibly a read error. Other DNA sequences within the sample encode an identical CDR3. The chain combines TRBV4-1 with TRBJ2-7; 10 nucleotides match TRBD2. Germline V gene lookup returns CDR1 MGHRA and CDR2 YSYEKL. The CDR3 is made up of 16 amino acids. CDR3 in amino acids: CASTDQERGGQGEQYF. The DNA for the CDR3 is TGTGCCAGCACCGACCAAGAGCGGGGGGGCCAAGGCGAGCAGTACTTC.

This clone came up a few times. CDR3 nucleotides: TGTGCCAGCAGCGTCGGGACTAGCGGGGTGTACGAGCAGTACTTC. It codes for CASSVGTSGVYEQYF. The rearrangement uses TRBV9 and TRBJ2-7; 13 bases line up with TRBD2. V was pared by 2 bases and J by 4 bases, with 3 bases of the junction left unmatched. This CDR3 spans 15 amino acids. Germline V gene data show CDR1 as SGDLS and CDR2 as YYNGEE.

CDR3 sequence: CASSLGAAGTGSEQYF. The CDR3 DNA reads TGTGCCAGCAGCTTAGGAGCCGCTGGGACGGGCTCCGAGCAGTACTTC. The J gene is TRBJ2-7, the V gene TRBV7-2; D tentatively reads TRBD1 or TRBD2 (5 bases each). CDR1 and CDR2 (germline): SGHTA, FQGNSA. The V end was cut by 1 base, the J end by 6 bases, with 19 bases between. This CDR3 region has 16 residues.

The CDR3 sequence is CASSPLGTLNTEAFF. CDR3 nucleotides: TGTGCCAGCAGCCCCCTCGGGACATTGAACACTGAAGCTTTCTTT. V usage is TRBV6-5 and J usage is TRBJ1-1, with D tentatively TRBD1 (6 bases). Germline-derived CDR1 and CDR2 are MNHEY and SVGAGI. V shed 6 bases and J shed 0 bases, with 14 bases lying between them. The CDR3 is 15 residues long.

The rearrangement uses TRBV5-5 and TRBJ2-4; 9 positions agree with TRBD2. The CDR3 is 17 residues long. CDR1 is SGHKS, CDR2 YYEKEE, per germline (reference sequence). The V and J ends lost 3 bases and 0 bases, in that order; junction bases with no gene match: 7. The CDR3 coding sequence is TGTGCCAGCAGCTCGCTAGCGGGGCCCTCAGCCAAAAACATTCAGTACTTC. Its protein is CASSSLAGPSAKNIQYF.

V and J are TRBV7-8 and TRBJ1-5; perhaps TRBD1 as D (5 bases). Germline assignment: CDR1 SGHVS and CDR2 FQNEAQ. The CDR3 is made up of 14 amino acids. Trimming pared 3 bases from V and 6 bases from J, leaving 12 bases between. This chain's CDR3 is CASSFSWGGQPQHF. DNA for the CDR3: TGTGCCAGCAGCTTTTCCTGGGGCGGTCAGCCCCAGCATTTT.

The V and J genes are TRBV30 and TRBJ1-2, with D tentatively TRBD1 (6 bases). The germline V and J ends were trimmed by 3 bases and 6 bases, with 14 bases remaining between them. Germline V gene lookup returns CDR1 GTSNPN and CDR2 SVGIG (reference sequence). The CDR3 runs 13 residues. The CDR3 sequence: CAWSPRGIDGYTF. In DNA form, the CDR3 reads TGTGCCTGGAGCCCCAGGGGTATTGATGGCTACACCTTC.

The rearrangement uses TRBV25-1 and TRBJ1-1, with D possibly TRBD1 on 5 matching bases. Trimming removed 2 bases at V and 4 bases at J, with 8 bases between. The CDR3 is 13 residues long. Germline CDR1 is MGHDK and CDR2 is SYGVNS. The CDR3 sequence is CASSEQGSTEAFF. The CDR3 DNA sequence: TGTGCCAGCAGTGAACAGGGAAGCACTGAAGCTTTCTTT.

The chain uses TRBV4-3 and TRBJ1-4; D is uncertain. Germline values: CDR1 LGHNA, CDR2 YSLEER. The CDR3 loop spans 16 amino acids. The V end was cut by 0 bases, the J end by 0 bases, with 8 bases between. CDR3 sequence reads: CASSQEVTSTNEKLFF. CDR3 in DNA: TGCGCCAGCAGCCAAGAGGTCACCTCAACTAATGAAAAACTGTTTTTT.

This clone was counted between two and nine times. The J gene is TRBJ1-2, the V gene TRBV7-9, with D possibly matching TRBD1 (5 bases). Germline loops: CDR1 SEHNR, CDR2 FQNEAQ (reference sequence). V was clipped by 3 bases and J by 3 bases, with 11 bases between them. CDR3 length equals 14 residues. The CDR3 nucleotides are TGTGCCAGCAGCTTGCAGGGTGGGCACTATGGCTACACCTTC. It specifies CASSLQGGHYGYTF.

This chain links TRBV6-1 with TRBJ1-1; D gene ambiguous. Germline V lookup: CDR1 MNHNS, CDR2 SASEGT. The V gene lost 7 bases and the J gene lost 1 base, with 10 bases spanning the gap. The CDR3 totals 13 residues. DNA of the CDR3: TGTGCCAGCAAAGTTTTGGGGAACACTGAAGCTTTCTTT. It specifies CASKVLGNTEAFF.

The rearrangement joins TRBV19 to TRBJ1-5; D remains ambiguous. The CDR3 runs to 14 residues. V lost 4 bases, J lost 0 bases, and 7 bases lay in between. Per the germline V gene, CDR1 is LNHDA and CDR2 is SQIVND (reference sequence). The CDR3, as DNA: TGTGCCAGTAGTAATCTCGGTAGCAATCAGCCCCAGCATTTT. Residues: CASSNLGSNQPQHF.

The rearrangement links TRBV9 to TRBJ2-3, with 8 bases that match TRBD1. This CDR3 region has 16 residues. V dropped 0 bases and J dropped 3; count of bases not matched to a gene: 6. The germline V gene encodes CDR1 SGDLS and CDR2 YYNGEE. DNA of the CDR3: TGTGCCAGCAGCGTAGTAACAGGGGGTGAGACAGATACGCAGTATTTT. Protein product: CASSVVTGGETDTQYF.

V gene TRBV6-5 combines with J gene TRBJ2-7; D tentatively reads TRBD1 or TRBD2 (5 bases each). Trimming shortened V by 2 bases and J by 4 bases, and 15 bases separated the two germline ends. The germline gives CDR1 MNHEY, CDR2 SVGAGI. This CDR3 region has 15 residues. The CDR3: CASSYRPGPEYEQYF. As DNA, the CDR3 is TGTGCCAGCAGTTACAGGCCGGGGCCCGAGTACGAGCAGTACTTC.